The T cell receptor (beta chain) described here comes from a study of PD-1 blockade in classical Hodgkin lymphoma. Study-level findings and limits: Among the patients, those starting nivolumab under 1 year after ASCT were excluded. By cycle point C4D1, TCR diversity had risen significantly in CD4+ cells (but not CD8+ cells).

Produced via immunoSEQ multiplex PCR; TCRdb's table is partial and in-frame only. Counted here are 15,000 to 20,000 clones, 83% occurring once; the ten biggest clones make up about 13%. A remark on this clone: Its antigen remains unidentified. The same CDR3 is also encoded by other DNA sequences in this sample.

The time point denotes: cycle 4 day 1 (C4D1), after more than five weeks of nivolumab. All the patients suffered relapse after autologous stem cell transplantation, and brentuximab vedotin exposure differed. The source material was peripheral blood mononuclear cells (PBMCs), sampled before the fourth cycle of nivolumab. The source is a human donor with classical Hodgkin lymphoma.

In DNA, the CDR3 is TGTGCCAGTAGAGGACTTATGAACACTGAAGCTTTCTTT. Protein: CASRGLMNTEAFF. The chain joins TRBV25-1 to TRBJ1-1; D gene uncertain. V was trimmed by 9 bases and J by 0 bases, leaving 11 bases between them. The CDR3 runs to 13 residues. Germline V gene data show CDR1 as MGHDK and CDR2 as SYGVNS.